This T cell receptor beta chain was observed in a study of human CD4 T cells and Enterobacteriaceae. Clones were sequenced by immunoSEQ multiplex PCR, and TCRdb holds only the in-frame ones, with some missing. The sample gives around 26,000 clones, 65% to 85% of which show up once; around 0.88% is in the top ten. The sample holds a few counts of this clone. Sorting took every CD4+ cell except CD45RA+CCR7+CD95- naive cells, reaching over 95% purity. Trimming took 3 bases from V and 1 from J, leaving 13 bases between them. Per the germline V gene, CDR1 is SGHRS and CDR2 is YFSETQ. CDR3 length: 15 residues.

Sequenced material: memory CD4+ T cells from blood. The sequence came from a human donor in good health. The chain has TRBV5-1 and TRBJ2-5; D gene unclear. CDR3 DNA sequence: TGCGCCAGCAGCTCAGGATCCGTGGCCCAAGAGACCCAGTACTTC. It is translated as CASSSGSVAQETQYF.